This entry describes one TCR beta chain. What it binds is unknown. This sample was taken from a study of CD8 T cells in Susac syndrome. Study-wide results and limits: The study conceded that its TCR sequencing and HLA analysis involved relatively few individuals.

Germline V gene data show CDR1 as DFQATT and CDR2 as SNEGSKA (reference sequence). The V end lost 0 bases, the J end lost 0 bases, and 12 bases lay between the germline ends. The CDR3 has 17 amino acids. CD8+ and CD4+ T cells circulating in blood were sequenced for TCR beta. Negative isolation yielded the CD8+ and CD4+ T cells, while FACS enriched the TEMRA cells. Random hexamers were used to reverse transcribe roughly 0.5 to 1 ug of RNA. The TCR beta CDR3 was amplified by immunoSEQ multiplex PCR across 54 Vbeta, 13 Jbeta. TCRdb analysed the immunoSEQ multiplex PCR reads with MiXCR anew, one entry per CDR3 protein. The sample carries 100,000 to 150,000 distinct CDR3 sequences, 90% to 95% recorded once.

The sequence was collected from a human donor in good health. The sequenced material came from CD4+ T cells from PBMCs. The chain links TRBV20-1 to TRBJ2-6; D unresolved. For the CDR3, the DNA is TGCAGTGCTAGAGACTTTCGCGGCCACTCTGGGGCCAACGTCCTGACTTTC. Its translation: CSARDFRGHSGANVLTF.